This T cell receptor (beta chain) was captured by sequencing in a study of T cells after yellow fever vaccination (dated by TCRdb to between 2018 and 2020). Background for the entire study: The SMART-Seq v4 Ultra Low Input RNA kit was used to prepare libraries from fractions with low cell numbers. To track T-cell clones before and after primary and booster YFV17D yellow fever vaccination, bulk TCR alpha and beta repertoires were sequenced longitudinally. Two healthy male donors, one aged 18 to 30 and one aged 30 to 39 years, were included in the cohort. Blood samples were taken at several timepoints before and after primary and secondary immunization, and bulk PBMC replicates and cell subsets were isolated. Here is what the overall study found, with its caveats: Computational filtering was required because FACS-sorted repertoires could contain abundant contaminating clonotypes from the bulk population. The study included only a couple of donors, which limits how far the findings can be generalized. Compared with the primary T-cell response, the secondary T-cell response was faster but weaker, reaching its peak on day 5 rather than on day 15. A small share of clonotypes was detected in both CD4 and CD8 compartments, with the overlap likely arising from convergent recombination. After the booster, most of the clones that had expanded following primary vaccination were detected again (roughly 96% of CD4 and roughly 90% of CD8), which suggests that memory was broadly maintained.

Synthesis of TCR cDNA relied on 5'RACE template switching, a step that introduced a universal primer site along with unique molecular identifiers. cDNA synthesis was primed from both the TCR alpha and TCR beta constant segments. Library amplification used two PCR steps, and the second PCR step added sample barcodes and sequencing adapters. Sequencing of libraries was done on Illumina HiSeq 2500 (2x100 bp) or NovaSeq (2x150 bp). The authors processed their data as follows. MIGEC handled demultiplexing of reads and collapsing into UMI consensus sequences, while MiXCR performed V(D)J alignment. Vaccine-responding clonotypes were identified with edgeR using replicate PBMC samples, with FDR below 0.01 and a log2 fold change above 5 up to day 15 being required. Bulk clonotypes were assigned CD4 or CD8 identity according to which sequenced CD4 or CD8 repertoire held them at higher abundance. TCRdb passed the public sequencing reads through fastp at Q25 and MiXCR, retaining productive beta sequences. Rows merge per CDR3 protein into single entries with the most common DNA and genes. The V and J calls follow TCRdb's processing rather than the paper's. The sample table contains around 550,000 distinct CDR3 sequences; only one count was recorded for less than 20% of them. Clones ranked in the top ten supply 13% to 15% of the sample.

Remarks on this clonotype: It has no known antigen specificity. Per-base qualities were not stored, and no clone one base away is much larger.

The CDR1 and CDR2 encoded by the germline V gene (reference sequence) are WNHNN and SYGVQD. Including the terminal cysteine and phenylalanine, the CDR3 comprises 13 residues. Here the CDR3 DNA is all that survives: 39 bases in frame from base 1. Trimming takes 5 bases from V and 2 bases from J, and the germline ends sit 8 bases apart. This sample's treatment or condition label indicates: live attenuated yellow fever vaccine strain. At each blood-draw timepoint, two biological replicates of bulk PBMCs were collected. A standard Ficoll-Paque protocol was used to isolate PBMCs from peripheral blood. TriZol was used to extract RNA from bulk PBMCs, CD4 and CD8 fractions, and dextramer-positive and dextramer-negative fractions.

The sequence joins TRBV10-1 to TRBJ2-3; the D gene is unclear. The sequence derives from a man aged 30 to 39 who received the YFV17D yellow fever vaccine. This specimen consisted of PBMCs, obtained 15 days after the yellow fever booster vaccination. This receptor carries the CDR3 CASSKDTTDTQYF. The nucleotide sequence reads TGCGCCAGCAGTAAAGACACCACAGATACGCAGTATTTT.